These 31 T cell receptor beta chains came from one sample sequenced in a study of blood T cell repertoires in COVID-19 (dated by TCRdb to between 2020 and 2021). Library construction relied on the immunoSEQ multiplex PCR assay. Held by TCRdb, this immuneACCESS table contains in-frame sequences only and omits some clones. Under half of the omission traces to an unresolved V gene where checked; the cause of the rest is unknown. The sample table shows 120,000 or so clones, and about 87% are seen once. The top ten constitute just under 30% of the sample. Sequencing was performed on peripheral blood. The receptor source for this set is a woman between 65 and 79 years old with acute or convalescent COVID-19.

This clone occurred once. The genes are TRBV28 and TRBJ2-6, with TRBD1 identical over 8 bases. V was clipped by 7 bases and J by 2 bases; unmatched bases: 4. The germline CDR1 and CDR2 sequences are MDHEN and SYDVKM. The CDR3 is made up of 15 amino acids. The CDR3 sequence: CASMQGAPGANVLTF. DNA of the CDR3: TGTGCCAGCATGCAGGGGGCTCCTGGGGCCAACGTCCTGACTTTC.

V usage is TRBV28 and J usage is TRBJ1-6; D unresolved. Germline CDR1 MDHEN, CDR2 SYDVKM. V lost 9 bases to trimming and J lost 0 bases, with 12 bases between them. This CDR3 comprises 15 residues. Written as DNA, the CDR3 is TGTGCCAGTAGTACACCCAGCTCCTATAATTCACCCCTCCACTTT. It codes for CASSTPSSYNSPLHF.

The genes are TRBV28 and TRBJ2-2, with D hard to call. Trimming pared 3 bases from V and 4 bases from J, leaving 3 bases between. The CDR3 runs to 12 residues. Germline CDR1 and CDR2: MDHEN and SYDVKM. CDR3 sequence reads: CASSLRTGELFF. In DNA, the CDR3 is TGTGCCAGCAGTTTGCGCACCGGGGAGCTGTTTTTT.

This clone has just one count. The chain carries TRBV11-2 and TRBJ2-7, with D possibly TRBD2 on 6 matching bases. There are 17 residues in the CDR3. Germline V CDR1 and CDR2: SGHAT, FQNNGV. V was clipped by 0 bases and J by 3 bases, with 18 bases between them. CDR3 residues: CASSLEGEWDSRYEQYF. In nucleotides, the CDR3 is TGTGCCAGCAGCTTAGAGGGAGAGTGGGACTCGCGCTACGAGCAGTACTTC.

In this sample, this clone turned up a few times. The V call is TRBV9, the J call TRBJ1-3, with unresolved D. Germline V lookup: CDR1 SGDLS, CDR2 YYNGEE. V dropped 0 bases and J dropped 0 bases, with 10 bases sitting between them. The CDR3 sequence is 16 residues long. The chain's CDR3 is CASSVVEDDSGNTIYF. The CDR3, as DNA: TGTGCCAGCAGCGTAGTCGAGGATGACTCTGGAAACACCATATATTTT.

CDR3 sequence: CAWDRDLSYEQYF. The CDR3 bases are TGTGCCTGGGACAGGGACCTTTCCTACGAGCAGTACTTC. The chain links TRBV30 to TRBJ2-7, with TRBD1 matching 7 bases. V shed 5 bases and J 1 base; nucleotides not matched to a gene: 5. CDR1 is GTSNPN, CDR2 SVGIG, per germline (reference sequence). The CDR3 totals 13 residues.

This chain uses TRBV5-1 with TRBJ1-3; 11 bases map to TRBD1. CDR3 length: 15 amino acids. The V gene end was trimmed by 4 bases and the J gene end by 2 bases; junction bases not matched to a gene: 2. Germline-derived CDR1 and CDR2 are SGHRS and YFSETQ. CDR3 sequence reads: CASSPGQGAGNTIYF. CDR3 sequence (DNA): TGCGCCAGCAGCCCGGGACAGGGGGCTGGAAACACCATATATTTT.

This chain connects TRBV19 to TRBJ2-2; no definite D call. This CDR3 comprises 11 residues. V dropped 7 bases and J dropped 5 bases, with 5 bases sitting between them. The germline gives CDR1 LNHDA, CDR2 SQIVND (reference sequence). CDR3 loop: CASIHTGELFF. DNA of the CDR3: TGTGCCAGTATCCATACCGGGGAGCTGTTTTTT.

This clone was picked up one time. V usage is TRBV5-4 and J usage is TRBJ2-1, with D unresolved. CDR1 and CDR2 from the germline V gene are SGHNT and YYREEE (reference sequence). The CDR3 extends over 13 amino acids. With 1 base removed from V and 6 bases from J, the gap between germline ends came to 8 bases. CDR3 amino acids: CASSLWAANEQFF. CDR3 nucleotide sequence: TGTGCCAGCAGCTTGTGGGCAGCCAATGAGCAGTTCTTC.

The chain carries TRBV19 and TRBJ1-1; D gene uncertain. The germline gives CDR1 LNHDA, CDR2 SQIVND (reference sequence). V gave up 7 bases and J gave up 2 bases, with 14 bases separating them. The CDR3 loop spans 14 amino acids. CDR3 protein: CASTLRGSNTEAFF. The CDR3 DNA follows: TGTGCCAGTACCCTGCGGGGTTCAAACACTGAAGCTTTCTTT. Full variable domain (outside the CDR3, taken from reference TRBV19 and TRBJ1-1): DGGITQSPKYLFRKEGQNVTLSCEQNLNHDAMYWYRQDPGQGLRLIYYSQIVNDFQKGDIAEGYSVSREKKESFPLTVTSAQKNPTAFYLCASTLRGSNTEAFFGQGTRLTVV.

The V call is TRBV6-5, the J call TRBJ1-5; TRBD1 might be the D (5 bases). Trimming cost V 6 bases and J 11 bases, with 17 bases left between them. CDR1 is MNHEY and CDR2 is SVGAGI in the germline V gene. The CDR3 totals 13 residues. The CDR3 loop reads CASSPPGGRTQHF. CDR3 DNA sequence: TGTGCCAGCAGCCCACCGGGGGGTCGGACCCAGCATTTT.

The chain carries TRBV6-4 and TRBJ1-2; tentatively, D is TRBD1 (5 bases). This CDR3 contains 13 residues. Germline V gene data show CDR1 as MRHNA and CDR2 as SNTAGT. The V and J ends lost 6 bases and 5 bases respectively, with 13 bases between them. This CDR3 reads CASRATGLYGYTF. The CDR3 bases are TGTGCCAGCAGGGCCACAGGTTTGTATGGCTACACCTTC.

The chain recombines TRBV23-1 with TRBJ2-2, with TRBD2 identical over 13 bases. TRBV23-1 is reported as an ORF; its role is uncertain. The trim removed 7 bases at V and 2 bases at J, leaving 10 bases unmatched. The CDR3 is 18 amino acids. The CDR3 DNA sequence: TGCGCCAGCAACATCGGACTAGCGGGGGACCCTAACACCGGGGAGCTGTTTTTT. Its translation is CASNIGLAGDPNTGELFF.

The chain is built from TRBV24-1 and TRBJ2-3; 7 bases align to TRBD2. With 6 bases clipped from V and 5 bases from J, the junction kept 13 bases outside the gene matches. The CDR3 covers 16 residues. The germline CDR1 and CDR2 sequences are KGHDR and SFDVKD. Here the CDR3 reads CATSLTGGLEVDTQYF. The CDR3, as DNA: TGTGCCACCAGTCTCACTGGAGGACTAGAAGTAGATACGCAGTATTTT.

CDR3 sequence: CASSLTSGAEETQYF. CDR3 bases: TGTGCCAGCAGCCTGACTAGCGGGGCTGAGGAGACCCAGTACTTC. J is TRBJ2-5 and V is TRBV5-4; 11 nucleotides match TRBD2. Germline loops: CDR1 SGHNT, CDR2 YYREEE (reference sequence). Trimming removed 4 bases from V and 5 bases from J; junction bases left unmatched: 7. The length of the CDR3 is 15 residues. The full variable domain, with the rest looked up from reference TRBV5-4 and TRBJ2-5, is ETGVTQSPTHLIKTRGQQVTLRCSSQSGHNTVSWYQQALGQGPQFIFQYYREEENGRGNFPPRFSGLQFPNYSSELNVNALELDDSALYLCASSLTSGAEETQYFGPGTRLLVL.

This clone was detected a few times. CDR3 sequence (DNA): TGTGCCAGCTCACCATTTGCGGGGGGGCAGGGGAACACTGAAGCTTTCTTT. Its protein is CASSPFAGGQGNTEAFF. The chain couples TRBV18 to TRBJ1-1; D is perhaps TRBD1 (6 bases). CDR3 length equals 17 residues. CDR1 is KGHSH and CDR2 is LQKENI in the germline V gene. Between the trimmed V and J ends, which lost 2 bases and 1 base, there was a span of 17 bases.

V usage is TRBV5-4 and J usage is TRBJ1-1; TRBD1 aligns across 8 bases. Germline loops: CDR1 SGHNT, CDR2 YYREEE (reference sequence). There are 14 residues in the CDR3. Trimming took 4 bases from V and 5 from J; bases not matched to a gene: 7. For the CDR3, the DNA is TGTGCCAGCAGCCAACAGGGGGTCGGTACTGAAGCTTTCTTT. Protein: CASSQQGVGTEAFF.

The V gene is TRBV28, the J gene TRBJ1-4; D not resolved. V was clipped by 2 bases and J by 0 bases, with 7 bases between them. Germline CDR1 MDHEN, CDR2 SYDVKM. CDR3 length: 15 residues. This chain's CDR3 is CASSLGLATNEKLFF. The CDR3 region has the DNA TGTGCCAGCAGTTTAGGCCTTGCAACTAATGAAAAACTGTTTTTT.

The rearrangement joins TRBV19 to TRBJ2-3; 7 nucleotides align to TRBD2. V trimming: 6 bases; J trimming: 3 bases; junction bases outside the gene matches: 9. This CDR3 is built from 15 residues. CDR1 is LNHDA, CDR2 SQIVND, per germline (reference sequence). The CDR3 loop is CASRDRLAGTDTQYF. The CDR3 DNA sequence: TGTGCCAGTAGGGACCGACTAGCAGGGACAGATACGCAGTATTTT.

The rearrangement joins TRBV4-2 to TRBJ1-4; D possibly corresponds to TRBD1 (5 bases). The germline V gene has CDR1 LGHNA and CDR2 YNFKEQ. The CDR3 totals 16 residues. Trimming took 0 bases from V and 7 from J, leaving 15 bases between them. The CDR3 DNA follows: TGTGCCAGCAGCCAAGATTGGAAGGGGAACGCTGAAAAACTGTTTTTT. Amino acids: CASSQDWKGNAEKLFF.

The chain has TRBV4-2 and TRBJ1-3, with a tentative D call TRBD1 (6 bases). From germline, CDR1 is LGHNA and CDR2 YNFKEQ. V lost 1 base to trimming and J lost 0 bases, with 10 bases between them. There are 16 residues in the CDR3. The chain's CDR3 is CASSQVPTGSGNTIYF. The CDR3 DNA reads TGTGCCAGCAGCCAAGTCCCGACAGGCTCTGGAAACACCATATATTTT.

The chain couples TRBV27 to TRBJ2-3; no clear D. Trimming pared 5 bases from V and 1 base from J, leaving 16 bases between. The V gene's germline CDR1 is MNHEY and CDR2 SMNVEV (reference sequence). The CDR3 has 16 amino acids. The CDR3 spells CASSPVRVSGTDTQYF. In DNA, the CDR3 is TGTGCCAGCAGTCCGGTACGGGTGTCGGGCACAGATACGCAGTATTTT.

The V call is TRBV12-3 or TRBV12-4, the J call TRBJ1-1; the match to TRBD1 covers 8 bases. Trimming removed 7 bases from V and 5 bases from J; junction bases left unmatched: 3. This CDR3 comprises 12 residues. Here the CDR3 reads CASNDRGTEAFF. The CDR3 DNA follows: TGTGCCAGCAATGACAGGGGTACTGAAGCTTTCTTT.

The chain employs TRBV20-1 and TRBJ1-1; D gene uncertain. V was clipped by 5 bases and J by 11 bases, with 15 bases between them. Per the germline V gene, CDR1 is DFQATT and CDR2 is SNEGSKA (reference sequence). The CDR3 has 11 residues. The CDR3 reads CSASIGGRAFF. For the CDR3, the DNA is TGCAGTGCTTCTATCGGCGGTAGGGCTTTCTTT.

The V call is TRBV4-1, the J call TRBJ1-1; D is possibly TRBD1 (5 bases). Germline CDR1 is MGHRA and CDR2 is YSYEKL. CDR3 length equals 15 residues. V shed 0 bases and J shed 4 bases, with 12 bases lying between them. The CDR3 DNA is TGCGCCAGCAGCCAAGACCTGGGGCGGGGCACTGAAGCTTTCTTT. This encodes CASSQDLGRGTEAFF.

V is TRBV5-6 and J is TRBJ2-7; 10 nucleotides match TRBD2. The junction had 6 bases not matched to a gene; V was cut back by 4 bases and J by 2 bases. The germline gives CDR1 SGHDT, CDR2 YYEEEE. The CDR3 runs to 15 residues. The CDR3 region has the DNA TGTGCCAGCAGCGAACTAGCGGGGTTTACCTACGAGCAGTACTTC. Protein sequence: CASSELAGFTYEQYF.

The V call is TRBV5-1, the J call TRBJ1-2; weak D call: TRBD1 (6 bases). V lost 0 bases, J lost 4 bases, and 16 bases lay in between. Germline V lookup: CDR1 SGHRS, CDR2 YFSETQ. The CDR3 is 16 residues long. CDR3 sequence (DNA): TGCGCCAGCAGCTTGGCCGAGACAGGCCCAATCTATGGCTACACCTTC. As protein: CASSLAETGPIYGYTF. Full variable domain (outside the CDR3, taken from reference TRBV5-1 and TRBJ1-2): KAGVTQTPRYLIKTRGQQVTLSCSPISGHRSVSWYQQTPGQGLQFLFEYFSETQRNKGNFPGRFSGRQFSNSRSEMNVSTLELGDSALYLCASSLAETGPIYGYTFGSGTRLTVV.

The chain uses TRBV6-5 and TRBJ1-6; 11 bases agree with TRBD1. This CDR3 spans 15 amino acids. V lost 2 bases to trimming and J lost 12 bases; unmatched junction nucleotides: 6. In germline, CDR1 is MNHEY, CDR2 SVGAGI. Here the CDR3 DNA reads TGTGCCAGCAGTTACGGACAGGGGGCGCGAGGACCCCTCCACTTT. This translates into CASSYGQGARGPLHF.

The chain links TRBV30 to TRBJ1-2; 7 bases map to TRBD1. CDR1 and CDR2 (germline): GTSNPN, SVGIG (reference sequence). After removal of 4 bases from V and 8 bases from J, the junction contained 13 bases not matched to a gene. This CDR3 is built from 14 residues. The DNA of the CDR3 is TGTGCCTGGATCCCCAGGGGGATGGGGGGCGGCTACACCTTC. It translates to CAWIPRGMGGGYTF.

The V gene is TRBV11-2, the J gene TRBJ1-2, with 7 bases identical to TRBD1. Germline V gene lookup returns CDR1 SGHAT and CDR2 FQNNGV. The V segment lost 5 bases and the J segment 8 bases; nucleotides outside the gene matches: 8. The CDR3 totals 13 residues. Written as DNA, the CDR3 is TGTGCCAGCAGCCACCCAACAGGGGACGGCTACACCTTC. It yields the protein CASSHPTGDGYTF. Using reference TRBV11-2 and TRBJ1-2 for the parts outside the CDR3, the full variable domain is EAGVAQSPRYKIIEKRQSVAFWCNPISGHATLYWYQQILGQGPKLLIQFQNNGVVDDSQLPKDRFSAERLKGVDSTLKIQPAKLEDSAVYLCASSHPTGDGYTFGSGTRLTVV.

CDR3 sequence (DNA): TGTGCCAGCAGCTCGAGATTTCAAGAGACCCAGTACTTC. It codes for CASSSRFQETQYF. The chain is built from TRBV7-3 and TRBJ2-5; no clear D gene. CDR3 length equals 13 residues. Germline-derived CDR1 and CDR2 are SGHTA and FQGTGA. Trimming cost V 4 bases and J 2 bases, with 8 bases left between them.